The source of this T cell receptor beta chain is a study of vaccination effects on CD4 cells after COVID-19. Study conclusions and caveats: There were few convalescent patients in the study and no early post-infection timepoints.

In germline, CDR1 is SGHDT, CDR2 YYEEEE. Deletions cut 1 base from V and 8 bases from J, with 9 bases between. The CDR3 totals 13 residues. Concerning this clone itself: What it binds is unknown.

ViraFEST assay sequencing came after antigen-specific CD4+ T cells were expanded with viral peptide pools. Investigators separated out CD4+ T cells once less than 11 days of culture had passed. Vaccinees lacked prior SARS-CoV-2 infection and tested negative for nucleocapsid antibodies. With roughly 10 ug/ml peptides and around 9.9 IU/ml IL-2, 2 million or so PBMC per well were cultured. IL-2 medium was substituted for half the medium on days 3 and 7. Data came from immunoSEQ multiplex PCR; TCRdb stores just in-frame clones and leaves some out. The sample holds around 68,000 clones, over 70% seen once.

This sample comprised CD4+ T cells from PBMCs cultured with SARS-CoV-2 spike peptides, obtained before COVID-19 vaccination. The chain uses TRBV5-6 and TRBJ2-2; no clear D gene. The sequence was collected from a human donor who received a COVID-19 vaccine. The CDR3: CASSLRPAGELFF. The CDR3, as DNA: TGTGCCAGCAGCTTGCGCCCGGCAGGGGAGCTGTTTTTT.